Presented here are 28 T cell receptor beta chains from one specimen sequenced in a study of CD8 T cells in ankylosing spondylitis. Each CDR3 protein gets one entry after TCRdb re-called the 5' RACE reads with MiXCR. The sample lists some 180,000 distinct CDR3 sequences, 18% occurring once. The sequenced sample was blood, either unsorted or a sorted T cell fraction (not recorded which). The receptors here all came from a male donor aged 10-35 years with ankylosing spondylitis or in good health (not recorded which).

This clonotype was seen many times. The rearrangement joins TRBV7-6 to TRBJ2-1, with D hard to call. The germline CDR1 and CDR2 sequences are SGHVS and FNYEAQ. Trimming removed 3 bases from V and 5 bases from J, with 8 bases in between. The CDR3 consists of 13 residues. The DNA for the CDR3 is TGTGCCAGCAGCTTTTCACCTAACAATGAGCAGTTCTTC. Translating gives CASSFSPNNEQFF.

This clonotype was counted many times. The genes are TRBV5-1 and TRBJ1-4; D is perhaps TRBD1 (5 bases). The V gene lost 2 bases and the J gene lost 2 bases, with 10 bases spanning the gap. This CDR3 has 15 amino acids. Germline V gene data show CDR1 as SGHRS and CDR2 as YFSETQ. This CDR3 reads CASSFGSGTNEKLFF. The CDR3 DNA sequence: TGCGCCAGCAGCTTTGGGTCAGGGACTAATGAAAAACTGTTTTTT.

The table lists this clonotype with many counts. The chain uses TRBV5-1 and TRBJ2-5, with a weak D call TRBD1 (5 bases). This CDR3 has 14 residues. The V end was cut by 2 bases, the J end by 5 bases, with 13 bases between. CDR1 SGHRS and CDR2 YFSETQ come from the germline V gene. The CDR3 loop is CASSFLQGGETQYF. The CDR3 nucleotides are TGCGCCAGCAGCTTCCTCCAGGGTGGGGAGACCCAGTACTTC.

This clonotype came up many times. V is TRBV5-1 and J is TRBJ2-3; 9 bases match TRBD1. The CDR3 loop spans 14 amino acids. V shed 3 bases and J 4 bases; nucleotides not matched to a gene: 3. Germline CDR1 and CDR2: SGHRS and YFSETQ. The CDR3 DNA reads as TGCGCCAGCAGCTGGGGACAGGGCCCAGATACGCAGTATTTT. Translating gives CASSWGQGPDTQYF.

At least ten counts were recorded for this clonotype. The V gene is TRBV11-2, the J gene TRBJ2-5, with D uncertain. V gave up 1 base and J gave up 5 bases, with 8 bases separating them. Germline V gives CDR1 SGHAT, CDR2 FQNNGV. The CDR3 contains 13 residues. CDR3 sequence: CASSLVGWETQYF. The CDR3 nucleotides are TGTGCCAGCAGCTTAGTGGGTTGGGAGACCCAGTACTTC.

This clonotype was picked up a small number of times. V gene TRBV29-1 combines with J gene TRBJ2-1, with D perhaps TRBD1 (5 bases). The length of the CDR3 is 14 residues. CDR1 and CDR2 from the germline V gene are SQVTM and ANQGSEA. V was clipped by 3 bases and J by 6 bases, with 15 bases between them. The CDR3 protein is CSVDPGYLSNEQFF. The DNA of the CDR3 is TGCAGCGTTGACCCAGGGTACCTATCCAATGAGCAGTTCTTC.

At least ten counts were recorded for this clonotype. V is TRBV29-1 and J is TRBJ2-3; 7 positions match TRBD1. CDR1 SQVTM and CDR2 ANQGSEA come from the germline V gene. Trimming at V came to 8 bases and at J to 0 bases, leaving 11 bases not matched to a gene. The CDR3 covers 15 residues. In DNA, the CDR3 is TGCAGCCCACAAAGACAGGGCGAGAGCACAGATACGCAGTATTTT. It codes for CSPQRQGESTDTQYF.

In its sample, this clonotype was seen many times. The chain combines TRBV7-6 with TRBJ2-7; D might be TRBD2 (5 bases). The germline V gene has CDR1 SGHVS and CDR2 FNYEAQ. The V end lost 5 bases, the J end lost 7 bases, and 24 bases lay between the germline ends. The CDR3 covers 16 residues. CDR3 sequence: CASSLRTGVRSAEQYF. Here the CDR3 DNA reads TGTGCCAGCAGCCTAAGGACTGGGGTACGGTCCGCGGAGCAGTACTTC.

Many counts were recorded for this clonotype. The chain uses TRBV9 and TRBJ2-7; the D gene is possibly TRBD1 (6 bases). Trimming left V 7 bases short and J 3 bases short, with 11 bases between. The CDR3 extends over 12 amino acids. Germline CDR1 SGDLS, CDR2 YYNGEE. The CDR3 reads CASGTGNYEQYF. The CDR3 region has the DNA TGTGCCAGCGGCACAGGGAACTACGAGCAGTACTTC.

There are many counts of this clonotype. The chain recombines TRBV5-1 with TRBJ2-2, with TRBD1 matching over 7 bases. This CDR3 is built from 13 residues. Germline V lookup: CDR1 SGHRS, CDR2 YFSETQ. V lost 3 bases to trimming and J lost 6 bases; unmatched junction nucleotides: 2. The CDR3 DNA reads as TGCGCCAGCAGCTCCGACAGGGCCGGGGAGCTGTTTTTT. Translated: CASSSDRAGELFF.

This clonotype was detected ten times or more. The gene calls are TRBV20-1 and TRBJ1-1; 8 bases are shared with TRBD1. The V and J ends lost 6 bases and 4 bases, in that order; junction bases with no gene match: 7. The CDR3 runs to 13 residues. CDR1 and CDR2 from the germline V gene are DFQATT and SNEGSKA (reference sequence). The CDR3 coding sequence is TGCAGTGCACCGGGGGACAGGACCACTGAAGCTTTCTTT. This translates into CSAPGDRTTEAFF.

This clonotype was picked up a small number of times. The chain is built from TRBV7-7 and TRBJ2-5; TRBD1 agrees at 9 bases. Germline V gene data show CDR1 as SSHAT and CDR2 as FNYEAQ (reference sequence). The CDR3 sequence is 15 residues long. Losses at the gene ends were 5 bases for V and 2 bases for J; bases not matched to a gene: 6. The CDR3 DNA follows: TGTGCCAGCAGCCTCCCGGGGACAGGGCAAGAGACCCAGTACTTC. Its protein is CASSLPGTGQETQYF. Variable domain in full (rest from reference TRBV7-7 and TRBJ2-5): GAGVSQSPRYKVTKRGQDVTLRCDPISSHATLYWYQQALGQGPEFLTYFNYEAQPDKSGLPSDRFSAERPEGSISTLTIQRTEQRDSAMYRCASSLPGTGQETQYFGPGTRLLVL.

The chain joins TRBV27 to TRBJ1-1, with D possibly matching TRBD1 (5 bases). Trimming took off 2 bases at V and 4 bases at J, with 11 bases between the two ends. The CDR3 contains 14 residues. Looked up from germline, CDR1 is MNHEY and CDR2 is SMNVEV (reference sequence). CDR3 sequence reads: CASSLGGWGTEAFF. In DNA, the CDR3 is TGTGCCAGCAGTTTAGGGGGTTGGGGCACTGAAGCTTTCTTT.

This chain links TRBV20-1 with TRBJ2-1, with TRBD2 matching 14 bases. V trimming: 8 bases; J trimming: 2 bases; junction bases outside the gene matches: 5. Germline V CDR1 and CDR2: DFQATT, SNEGSKA (reference sequence). The CDR3 consists of 15 residues. The CDR3 spells CSNGLAGGTYNEQFF. CDR3 coding DNA: TGCAGTAATGGACTAGCGGGAGGTACCTACAATGAGCAGTTCTTC.

This clonotype was counted many times. The chain joins TRBV7-2 to TRBJ2-2; TRBD2 matches 9 bases. V shed 1 base, J shed 3 bases, and the junction held 15 bases outside the gene matches. This CDR3 comprises 20 residues. Germline V CDR1 and CDR2: SGHTA, FQGNSA. CDR3 protein: CASSLGKFLRREGDTGELFF. The CDR3 nucleotides are TGTGCCAGCAGCTTAGGGAAGTTTCTCCGGCGGGAGGGTGACACCGGGGAGCTGTTTTTT.

This clonotype was counted at least ten times. This sequence joins TRBV6-6 and TRBJ2-7, with D perhaps given as TRBD1 or TRBD2 (5 bases each). Germline lookup yields CDR1 MNHNY and CDR2 SVGAGI (reference sequence). The CDR3 loop spans 15 amino acids. V lost 3 bases and J 2 bases, leaving 14 bases between the germline ends. The CDR3 region is CASSYTGTGTYEQYF. CDR3 sequence (DNA): TGTGCCAGCAGTTATACCGGGACGGGAACCTACGAGCAGTACTTC.

The chain combines TRBV3-1 with TRBJ2-5; 13 nucleotides match TRBD2. Germline assignment: CDR1 LGHDT and CDR2 YNNKEL (reference sequence). V shed 4 bases, J shed 5 bases, and the junction held 13 bases outside the gene matches. CDR3 length: 18 residues. CDR3 amino acids: CASSRSHGLAGVGETQYF. As DNA, the CDR3 is TGTGCCAGCAGCCGGAGTCATGGACTAGCGGGAGTTGGGGAGACCCAGTACTTC.

In its sample, this clonotype was seen many times. The chain employs TRBV7-6 and TRBJ2-1, with 11 positions matching TRBD2. CDR1 SGHVS and CDR2 FNYEAQ come from the germline V gene. The CDR3 is 15 amino acids. Trimming cost V 5 bases and J 3 bases; bases outside gene matches: 3. The CDR3: CASSAGLAGYNEQFF. Written as DNA, the CDR3 is TGTGCCAGCAGCGCAGGACTAGCGGGCTACAATGAGCAGTTCTTC.

This clonotype was seen ten or more times. The V and J genes are TRBV10-3 and TRBJ2-1; 11 bases are a match to TRBD1. CDR3 length equals 16 residues. Losses at the gene ends were 0 bases for V and 6 bases for J; bases not matched to a gene: 4. Per germline, CDR1 ENHRY and CDR2 SYGVKD. The DNA of the CDR3 is TGTGCCATCAGTGAGTCGTTAGGGACAGGGGGCAATGAGCAGTTCTTC. This gives the protein CAISESLGTGGNEQFF.

This clonotype has a count of ten or more. This chain connects TRBV5-6 to TRBJ2-5; TRBD1 is a possible D gene (6 bases). There are 14 residues in the CDR3. The ends were cut back, 4 bases at V and 5 bases at J, with 15 bases in the middle. Germline CDR1 is SGHDT and CDR2 is YYEEEE. The DNA for the CDR3 is TGTGCCAGCAGCCCGACACAGGGTGGGGAGACCCAGTACTTC. It encodes CASSPTQGGETQYF.

This clonotype turned up a few times. V and J are TRBV6-2 or TRBV6-3 and TRBJ2-7, with 11 bases fitting TRBD1. The length of the CDR3 is 15 residues. V lost 5 bases, J lost 6 bases, and 9 bases stayed unmatched. CDR1 is MNHEY, CDR2 SVGEGT, per germline. The CDR3 bases are TGTGCCAGCAGTACCGGACAGGGGGCGAATAGCGAGCAGTACTTC. Translating it yields CASSTGQGANSEQYF.

In this sample, this clonotype turned up many times. This sequence joins TRBV5-1 and TRBJ2-1, with unresolved D. Germline V gives CDR1 SGHRS, CDR2 YFSETQ. This CDR3 region has 14 residues. Trimming removed 0 bases at V and 5 bases at J, with 9 bases between. In nucleotides, the CDR3 is TGCGCCAGCAGCTTGGCCTCGAAGAACAATGAGCAGTTCTTC. As protein: CASSLASKNNEQFF. Complete variable domain (other parts from reference TRBV5-1 and TRBJ2-1): KAGVTQTPRYLIKTRGQQVTLSCSPISGHRSVSWYQQTPGQGLQFLFEYFSETQRNKGNFPGRFSGRQFSNSRSEMNVSTLELGDSALYLCASSLASKNNEQFFGPGTRLTVL.

This clonotype was seen repeatedly, ten times or more. The V and J genes are TRBV7-2 and TRBJ2-1, with 7 bases that match TRBD2. Per germline, CDR1 SGHTA and CDR2 FQGNSA. The CDR3 is 15 amino acids. V gave up 6 bases and J gave up 6 bases; unmatched junction bases: 11. The CDR3 region has the DNA TGTGCCAGCAGAGTTTCGAGCGGGGCCTCCAATGAGCAGTTCTTC. Protein: CASRVSSGASNEQFF.

The sample holds many counts of this clonotype. The chain employs TRBV3-1 and TRBJ2-7, with D perhaps TRBD2 (5 bases). The CDR3 totals 14 residues. V lost 1 base to trimming and J lost 3 bases, with 10 bases between them. Germline lookup yields CDR1 LGHDT and CDR2 YNNKEL (reference sequence). DNA of the CDR3: TGTGCCAGCAGCCAAGGGGCTAGCCTCTACGAGCAGTACTTC. Translated, it gives CASSQGASLYEQYF.

Many counts were recorded for this clonotype. This chain joins TRBV5-1 and TRBJ2-1; the match to TRBD1 covers 9 bases. The germline gives CDR1 SGHRS, CDR2 YFSETQ. J was trimmed by 13 bases and V by 3 bases; bases with no gene match: 5. There are 12 residues in the CDR3. The CDR3 DNA reads TGCGCCAGCAGCTCGGACAGGGGCCTTCAGTTCTTC. Residues: CASSSDRGLQFF.

The sample holds many counts of this clonotype. This chain links TRBV25-1 with TRBJ2-5; D possibly corresponds to TRBD1 (5 bases). The germline V and J ends were trimmed by 8 bases and 4 bases, with 17 bases remaining between them. This CDR3 has 14 amino acids. CDR1 MGHDK and CDR2 SYGVNS come from the germline V gene. CDR3 sequence (DNA): TGTGCCAGCCACGGACATCCCATGGGAGAGACCCAGTACTTC. Its protein product is CASHGHPMGETQYF. The complete variable domain, with remaining parts taken from reference TRBV25-1 and TRBJ2-5, reads EADIYQTPRYLVIGTGKKITLECSQTMGHDKMYWYQQDPGMELHLIHYSYGVNSTEKGDLSSESTVSRIRTEHFPLTLESARPSHTSQYLCASHGHPMGETQYFGPGTRLLVL.

The rearrangement links TRBV29-1 to TRBJ2-1; the match to TRBD1 covers 8 bases. Germline-derived CDR1 and CDR2 are SQVTM and ANQGSEA. The CDR3 is made up of 12 amino acids. V shed 7 bases and J 9 bases; nucleotides not matched to a gene: 8. The DNA for the CDR3 is TGCAGCGGGCGACAGGGGATGGTTGAGCAGTTCTTC. It yields the protein CSGRQGMVEQFF.

This clonotype has ten or more counts. The chain employs TRBV27 and TRBJ2-1; no clear D gene. Trimming cost V 4 bases and J 2 bases, with 9 bases left between them. This CDR3 is built from 14 residues. Germline V gene data show CDR1 as MNHEY and CDR2 as SMNVEV (reference sequence). The CDR3 DNA reads as TGTGCCAGCAGTTCCCGACTCCCCTACAATGAGCAGTTCTTC. This gives the protein CASSSRLPYNEQFF.